A selection of T cell receptor beta chains follows, all from one sample in a study of neurological immune-mediated disorders. MiXCR was run by TCRdb on the 5' RACE reads, yielding one entry per CDR3 protein. The table lists more than 40,000 distinct CDR3 sequences, roughly 3% of them singletons, with more than 13% in the top ten. Sequenced material: PBMCs. The receptors were gathered from a woman between 50 and 59 years old with multiple sclerosis. Each CDR3 is given with its conserved first and last residue. A D gene is named only where the DNA matches it firmly. Clone size is shown for a subset of rows, as once, few, many or a class of expanded clone.

DNA: TGTGCCAGCAGACCCGGTTTGGGGGGAAGGGATAATGAAAAACTGTTTTTT
CDR3: CASRPGLGGRDNEKLFF
size: many
D: NA
V: TRBV6-1
J: TRBJ1-4
length: 17

DNA: TGTGCCAGCAGTTTAGAGGTCAGGTTGAACACTGAAGCTTTCTTT
CDR3: CASSLEVRLNTEAFF
size: many
D: NA
V: TRBV12-3/TRBV12-4
J: TRBJ1-1
length: 15

DNA: TGTGCCAGCAGCCATCTCCCCGAAATCCGGGAGCTGTTTTTT
CDR3: CASSHLPEIRELFF
size: many
D: NA
V: TRBV3-1
J: TRBJ2-2
length: 14

DNA: TGTGCCAGCTCACCCCGGACAGGGTTGAACACTGAAGCTTTCTTT
CDR3: CASSPRTGLNTEAFF
size: many
D: TRBD1
V: TRBV18
J: TRBJ1-1
length: 15

DNA: TGTGCCAGCAGCTCCTTGGACAAAGGAACCTCCTACGAGCAGTACTTC
CDR3: CASSSLDKGTSYEQYF
size: many
D: NA
V: TRBV5-6
J: TRBJ2-7
length: 16

DNA: TGTGCCAGTCGGCCAAGAGAACTGAACACCGGGGAGCTGTTTTTT
CDR3: CASRPRELNTGELFF
size: many
D: NA
V: TRBV6-5
J: TRBJ2-2
length: 15

DNA: TGTGCCAGCAGCCTTAAGGTGGTGACAGCCAATGAGCAGTTCTTC
CDR3: CASSLKVVTANEQFF
size: many
D: NA
V: TRBV5-4
J: TRBJ2-1
length: 15

DNA: TGTGCCAGCAGCTTAAATACTGACTCCTACAATGAGCAGTTCTTC
CDR3: CASSLNTDSYNEQFF
size: many
D: NA
V: TRBV7-8
J: TRBJ2-1
length: 15

DNA: TGCAGTGCTGGGCGCAGGGGGCCGTCCTGGAATTCACCCCTCCACTTT
CDR3: CSAGRRGPSWNSPLHF
size: many
D: TRBD1
V: TRBV20-1
J: TRBJ1-6
length: 16

DNA: TGTGCCAGCAGCCAAGGCCTAGGGAGCACAGATACGCAGTATTTT
CDR3: CASSQGLGSTDTQYF
size: NA
D: NA
V: TRBV4-2
J: TRBJ2-3
length: 15

DNA: TGTGCCATCAGTAAATTCGCGGGGGATGAGCAGTTCTTC
CDR3: CAISKFAGDEQFF
size: many
D: TRBD2
V: TRBV10-3
J: TRBJ2-1
length: 13